A single T cell receptor beta chain is shown here with its context. The data derive from a study of control samples from healthy donors and cancer patients. The germline gives CDR1 ENHRY, CDR2 SYGVKD. V was clipped by 10 bases and J by 0 bases, with 13 bases between them. The CDR3 runs to 14 residues. Clones were read by immunoSEQ multiplex PCR, and TCRdb kept only the in-frame ones, dropping some. The profile covers some 140,000 clones, with about 94% appearing a single time and around 6.2% taken by the ten largest. The receptor comes from a man aged 35 to 55 in good health. The chain employs TRBV10-3 and TRBJ1-5; D unresolved. Sequenced input: blood. The CDR3 here is CATETSYSNQPQHF. The CDR3, as DNA: TGTGCCACCGAGACAAGTTATAGCAATCAGCCCCAGCATTTT.